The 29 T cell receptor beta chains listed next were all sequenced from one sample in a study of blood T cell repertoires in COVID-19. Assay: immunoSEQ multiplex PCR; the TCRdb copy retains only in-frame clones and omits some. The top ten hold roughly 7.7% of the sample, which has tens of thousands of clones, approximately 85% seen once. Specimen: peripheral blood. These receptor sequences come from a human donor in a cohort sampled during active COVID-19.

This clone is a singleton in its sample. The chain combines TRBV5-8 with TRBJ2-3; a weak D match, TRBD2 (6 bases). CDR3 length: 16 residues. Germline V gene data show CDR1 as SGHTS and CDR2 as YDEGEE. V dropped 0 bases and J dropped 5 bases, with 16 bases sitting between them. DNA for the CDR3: TGTGCCAGCAGCTTGGCCGCTTCTAGCGCTGGAGATACGCAGTATTTT. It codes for CASSLAASSAGDTQYF.

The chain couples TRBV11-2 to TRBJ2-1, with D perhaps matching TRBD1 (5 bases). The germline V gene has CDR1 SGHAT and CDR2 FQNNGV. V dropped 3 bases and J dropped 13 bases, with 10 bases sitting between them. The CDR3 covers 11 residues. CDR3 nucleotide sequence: TGTGCCAGCAGCTTCACCGACAGCCAGTTCTTC. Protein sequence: CASSFTDSQFF.

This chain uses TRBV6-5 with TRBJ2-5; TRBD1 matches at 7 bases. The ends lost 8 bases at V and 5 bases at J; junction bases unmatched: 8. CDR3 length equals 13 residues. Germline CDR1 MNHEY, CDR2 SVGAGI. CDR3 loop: CASGDREWETQYF. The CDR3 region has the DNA TGTGCCAGCGGCGACAGGGAGTGGGAGACCCAGTACTTC.

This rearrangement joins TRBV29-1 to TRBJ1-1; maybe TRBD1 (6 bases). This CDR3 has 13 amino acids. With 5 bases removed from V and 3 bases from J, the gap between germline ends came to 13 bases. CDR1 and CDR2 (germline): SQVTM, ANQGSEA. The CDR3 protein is CSVLHREYTEAFF. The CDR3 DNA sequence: TGCAGCGTTCTTCACAGGGAGTACACTGAAGCTTTCTTT.

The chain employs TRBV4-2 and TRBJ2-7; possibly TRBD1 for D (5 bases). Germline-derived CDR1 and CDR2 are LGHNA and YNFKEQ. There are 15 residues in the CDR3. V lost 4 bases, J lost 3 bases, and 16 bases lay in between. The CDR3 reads CASSPSQGHSYEQYF. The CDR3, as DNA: TGTGCCAGCAGCCCCTCACAAGGACATAGCTACGAGCAGTACTTC.

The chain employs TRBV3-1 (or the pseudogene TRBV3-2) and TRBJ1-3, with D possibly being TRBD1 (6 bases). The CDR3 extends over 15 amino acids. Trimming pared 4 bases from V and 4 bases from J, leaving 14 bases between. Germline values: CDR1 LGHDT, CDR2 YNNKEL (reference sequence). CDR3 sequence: CASSPTRGPGNTIYF. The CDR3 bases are TGTGCCAGCAGCCCTACGCGGGGGCCAGGAAACACCATATATTTT.

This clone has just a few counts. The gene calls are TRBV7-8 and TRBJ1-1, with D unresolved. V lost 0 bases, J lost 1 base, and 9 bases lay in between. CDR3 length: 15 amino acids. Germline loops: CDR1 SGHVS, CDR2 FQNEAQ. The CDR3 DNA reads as TGTGCCAGCAGCTTAGCGGCCGGGAAGAACACTGAAGCTTTCTTT. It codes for CASSLAAGKNTEAFF.

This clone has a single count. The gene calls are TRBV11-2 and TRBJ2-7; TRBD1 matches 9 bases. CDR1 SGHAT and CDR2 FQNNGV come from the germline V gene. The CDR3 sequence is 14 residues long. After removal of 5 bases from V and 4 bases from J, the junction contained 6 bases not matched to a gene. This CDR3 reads CASSGGTGSYEQYF. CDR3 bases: TGTGCCAGCAGCGGAGGGACAGGGTCGTACGAGCAGTACTTC.

In DNA, the CDR3 is TGTGCCAGCTCACGATCAGGGGGAGGAGGAGCTGAAGCTTTCTTT. Its translation is CASSRSGGGGAEAFF. The V call is TRBV18, the J call TRBJ1-1; 7 nucleotides agree with TRBD1. Germline CDR1 is KGHSH and CDR2 is LQKENI. Losses at the gene ends were 4 bases for V and 6 bases for J; bases not matched to a gene: 11. This CDR3 spans 15 amino acids.

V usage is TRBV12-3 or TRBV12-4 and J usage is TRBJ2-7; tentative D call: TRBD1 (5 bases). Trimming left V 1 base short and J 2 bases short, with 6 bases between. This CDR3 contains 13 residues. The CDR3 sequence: CASSLEGTYEQYF. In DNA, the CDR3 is TGTGCCAGCAGTTTAGAGGGGACCTACGAGCAGTACTTC.

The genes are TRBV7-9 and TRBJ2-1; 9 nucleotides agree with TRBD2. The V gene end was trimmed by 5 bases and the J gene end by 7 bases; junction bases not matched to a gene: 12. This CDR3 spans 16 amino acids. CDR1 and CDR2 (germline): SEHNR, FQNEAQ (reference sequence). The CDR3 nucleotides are TGTGCCAGCAGCGCTAGAGGTAGCGGGAGTGCTAATGAGCAGTTCTTC. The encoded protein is CASSARGSGSANEQFF.

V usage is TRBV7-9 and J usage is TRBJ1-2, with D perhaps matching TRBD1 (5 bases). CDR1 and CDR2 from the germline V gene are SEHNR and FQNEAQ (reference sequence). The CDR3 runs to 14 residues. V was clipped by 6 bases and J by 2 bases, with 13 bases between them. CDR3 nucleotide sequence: TGTGCCAGCAGGGCGGGGCCTGAGAACTATGGCTACACCTTC. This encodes CASRAGPENYGYTF. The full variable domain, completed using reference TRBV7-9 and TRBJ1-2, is DTGVSQNPRHKITKRGQNVTFRCDPISEHNRLYWYRQTLGQGPEFLTYFQNEAQLEKSRLLSDRFSAERPKGSFSTLEIQRTEQGDSAMYLCASRAGPENYGYTFGSGTRLTVV.

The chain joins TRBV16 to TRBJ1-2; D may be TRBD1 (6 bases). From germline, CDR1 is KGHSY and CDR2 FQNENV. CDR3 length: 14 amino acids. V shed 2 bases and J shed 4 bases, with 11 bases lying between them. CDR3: CASSQGLGGYGYTF. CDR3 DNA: TGTGCCAGCAGCCAAGGATTAGGGGGCTATGGCTACACCTTC.

The CDR3 sequence: CASSLGGAIGETQYF. In DNA form, the CDR3 reads TGTGCCAGCAGTTTGGGGGGGGCGATCGGAGAGACCCAGTACTTC. J is TRBJ2-5 and V is TRBV28, with a tentative D call TRBD2 (7 bases). This CDR3 is built from 15 residues. V dropped 3 bases and J dropped 4 bases, with 15 bases sitting between them. Looked up from germline, CDR1 is MDHEN and CDR2 is SYDVKM.

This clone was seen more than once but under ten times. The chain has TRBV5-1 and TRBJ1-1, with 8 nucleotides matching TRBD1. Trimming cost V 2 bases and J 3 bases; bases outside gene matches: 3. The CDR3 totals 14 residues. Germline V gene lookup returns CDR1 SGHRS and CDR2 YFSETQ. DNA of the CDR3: TGCGCCAGCAGCTTAGACAGGGGTCACACTGAAGCTTTCTTT. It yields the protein CASSLDRGHTEAFF.

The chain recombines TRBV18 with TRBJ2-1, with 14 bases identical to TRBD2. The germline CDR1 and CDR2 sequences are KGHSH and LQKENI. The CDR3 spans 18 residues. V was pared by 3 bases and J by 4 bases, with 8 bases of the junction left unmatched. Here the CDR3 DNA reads TGTGCCAGCTCACCGATAGGACTAGCGGGGGGAGTATACAATGAGCAGTTCTTC. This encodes CASSPIGLAGGVYNEQFF.

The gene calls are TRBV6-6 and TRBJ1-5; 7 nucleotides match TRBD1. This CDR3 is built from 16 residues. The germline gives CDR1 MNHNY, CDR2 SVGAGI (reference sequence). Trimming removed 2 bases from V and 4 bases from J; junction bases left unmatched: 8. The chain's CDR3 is CASSYPTGRTNQPQHF. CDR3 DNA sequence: TGTGCCAGCAGTTACCCGACAGGGAGGACAAATCAGCCCCAGCATTTT.

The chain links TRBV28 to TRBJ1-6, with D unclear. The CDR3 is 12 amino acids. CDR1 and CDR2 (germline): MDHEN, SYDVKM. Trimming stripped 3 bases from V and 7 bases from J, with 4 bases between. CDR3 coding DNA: TGTGCCAGCAGTTTCGGGAATTCACCCCTCCACTTT. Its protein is CASSFGNSPLHF. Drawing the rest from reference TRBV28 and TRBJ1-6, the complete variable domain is DVKVTQSSRYLVKRTGEKVFLECVQDMDHENMFWYRQDPGLGLRLIYFSYDVKMKEKGDIPEGYSVSREKKERFSLILESASTNQTSMYLCASSFGNSPLHFGNGTRLTVT.

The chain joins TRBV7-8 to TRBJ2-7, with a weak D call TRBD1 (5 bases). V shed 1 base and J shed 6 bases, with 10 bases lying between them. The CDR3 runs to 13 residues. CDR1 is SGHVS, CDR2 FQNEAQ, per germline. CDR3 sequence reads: CASSLGQGVEQYF. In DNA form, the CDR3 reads TGTGCCAGCAGCTTAGGGCAGGGCGTCGAGCAGTACTTC. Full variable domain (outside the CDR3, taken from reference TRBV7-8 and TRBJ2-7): GAGVSQSPRYKVAKRGQDVALRCDPISGHVSLFWYQQALGQGPEFLTYFQNEAQLDKSGLPSDRFFAERPEGSVSTLKIQRTQQEDSAVYLCASSLGQGVEQYFGPGTRLTVT.

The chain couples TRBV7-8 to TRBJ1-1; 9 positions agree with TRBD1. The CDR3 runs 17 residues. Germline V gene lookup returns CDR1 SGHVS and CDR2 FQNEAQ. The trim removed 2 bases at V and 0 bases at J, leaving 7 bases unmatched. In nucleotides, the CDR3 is TGTGCCAGCAGCTTATCCTTGACAGGGGGATTGAACACTGAAGCTTTCTTT. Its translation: CASSLSLTGGLNTEAFF.

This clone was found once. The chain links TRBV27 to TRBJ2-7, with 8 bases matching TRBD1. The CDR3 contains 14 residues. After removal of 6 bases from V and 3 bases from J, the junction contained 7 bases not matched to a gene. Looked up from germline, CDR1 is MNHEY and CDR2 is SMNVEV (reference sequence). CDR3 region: CASRRQGISYEQYF. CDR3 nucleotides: TGTGCCAGCAGAAGACAGGGGATAAGCTACGAGCAGTACTTC.

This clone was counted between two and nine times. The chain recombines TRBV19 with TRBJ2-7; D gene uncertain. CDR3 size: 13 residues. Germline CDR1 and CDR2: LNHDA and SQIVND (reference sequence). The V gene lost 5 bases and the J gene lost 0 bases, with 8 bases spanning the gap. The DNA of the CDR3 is TGTGCCAGTAGTTTAGTATTCTCCTACGAGCAGTACTTC. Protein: CASSLVFSYEQYF.

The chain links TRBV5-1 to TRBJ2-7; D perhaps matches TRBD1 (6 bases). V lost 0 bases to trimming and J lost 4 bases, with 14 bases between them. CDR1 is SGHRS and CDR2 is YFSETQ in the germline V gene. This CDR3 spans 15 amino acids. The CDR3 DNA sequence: TGCGCCAGCAGCTTGGCGGTAATACAGGGTTACGAGCAGTACTTC. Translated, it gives CASSLAVIQGYEQYF.

CDR3 sequence: CASARVRTANTGELFF. CDR3 bases: TGCGCCAGCGCTAGGGTCAGGACAGCGAACACCGGGGAGCTGTTTTTT. This chain connects TRBV10-2 to TRBJ2-2; possibly TRBD1 for D (6 bases). V was pared by 8 bases and J by 0 bases, with 16 bases between. The germline CDR1 and CDR2 sequences are WSHSY and SAAADI. The CDR3 length is 16 residues.

CDR3 region: CASRSWAGAGGGYTF. In DNA, the CDR3 is TGTGCCAGCAGATCCTGGGCTGGGGCAGGGGGTGGCTACACCTTC. V is TRBV7-9 and J is TRBJ1-2; 7 bases map to TRBD1. Germline loops: CDR1 SEHNR, CDR2 FQNEAQ (reference sequence). The V gene end was trimmed by 6 bases and the J gene end by 7 bases; junction bases not matched to a gene: 14. There are 15 residues in the CDR3.

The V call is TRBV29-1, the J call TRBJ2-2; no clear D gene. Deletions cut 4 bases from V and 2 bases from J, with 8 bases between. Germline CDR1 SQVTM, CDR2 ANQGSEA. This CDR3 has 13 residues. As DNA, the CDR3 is TGCAGCGTTGGAGTCGCTAACACCGGGGAGCTGTTTTTT. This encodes CSVGVANTGELFF.

The CDR3 bases are TGTGCCAGCAGCTTACAAACTAGCGGGAGCACAGATACGCAGTATTTT. Translating gives CASSLQTSGSTDTQYF. V usage is TRBV7-8 and J usage is TRBJ2-3; 9 bases agree with TRBD2. This CDR3 is built from 16 residues. V was clipped by 2 bases and J by 0 bases; unmatched bases: 3. From germline, CDR1 is SGHVS and CDR2 FQNEAQ.

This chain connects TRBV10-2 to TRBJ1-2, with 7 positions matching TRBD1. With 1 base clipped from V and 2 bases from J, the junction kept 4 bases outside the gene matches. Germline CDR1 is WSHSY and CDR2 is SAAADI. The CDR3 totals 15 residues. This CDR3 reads CASSELQGENYGYTF. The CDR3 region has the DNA TGCGCCAGCAGTGAGTTGCAGGGGGAGAACTATGGCTACACCTTC.

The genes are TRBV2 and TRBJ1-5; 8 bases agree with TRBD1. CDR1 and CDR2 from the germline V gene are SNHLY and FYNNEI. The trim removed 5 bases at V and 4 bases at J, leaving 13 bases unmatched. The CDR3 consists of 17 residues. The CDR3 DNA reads TGTGCCAGCAGTCTAAAGGGGGACAGGTTAATAAATCAGCCCCAGCATTTT. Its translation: CASSLKGDRLINQPQHF.